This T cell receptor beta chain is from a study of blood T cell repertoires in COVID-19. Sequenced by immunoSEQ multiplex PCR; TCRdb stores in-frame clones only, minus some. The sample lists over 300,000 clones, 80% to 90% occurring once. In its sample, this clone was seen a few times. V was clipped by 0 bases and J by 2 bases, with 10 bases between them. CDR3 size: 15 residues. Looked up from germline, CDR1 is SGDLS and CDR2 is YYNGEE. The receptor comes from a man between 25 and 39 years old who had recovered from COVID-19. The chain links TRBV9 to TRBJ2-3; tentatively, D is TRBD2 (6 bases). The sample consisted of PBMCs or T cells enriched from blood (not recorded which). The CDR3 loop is CASSVATSYTDTQYF. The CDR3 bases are TGTGCCAGCAGCGTAGCTACTAGCTACACAGATACGCAGTATTTT.